These 7 T cell receptor beta chains came from one sample sequenced in a study of response to subunit inactivated influenza vaccine. From the RT-PCR reads, TCRdb called clonotypes with MiXCR, one entry per CDR3 protein. The sample carries approximately 700,000 distinct CDR3 sequences, about 15% recorded once. Sequenced material: PBMCs from blood, taken roughly 2 weeks before vaccination. All receptors derive from a man aged 50-60 years who received an inactivated influenza vaccine.

The rearrangement uses TRBV5-1 and TRBJ2-7, with unresolved D. The CDR3 loop spans 14 amino acids. Germline CDR1 and CDR2: SGHRS and YFSETQ. The V end was cut by 4 bases, the J end by 0 bases, with 11 bases between. The CDR3 reads CASSKDVFSYEQYF. For the CDR3, the DNA is TGCGCCAGCAGCAAGGACGTCTTCTCCTACGAGCAGTACTTC. Using reference TRBV5-1 and TRBJ2-7 for the parts outside the CDR3, the full variable domain is KAGVTQTPRYLIKTRGQQVTLSCSPISGHRSVSWYQQTPGQGLQFLFEYFSETQRNKGNFPGRFSGRQFSNSRSEMNVSTLELGDSALYLCASSKDVFSYEQYFGPGTRLTVT.

This clonotype has ten or more counts. The CDR3 is CSVRSNTGELFF. DNA of the CDR3: TGCAGCGTGCGATCGAACACCGGGGAGCTGTTTTTT. V and J are TRBV29-1 and TRBJ2-2; no clear D gene. The V and J ends lost 6 bases and 0 bases respectively, with 5 bases between them. In germline, CDR1 is SQVTM, CDR2 ANQGSEA. This CDR3 comprises 12 residues.

A few counts support this clonotype. The chain combines TRBV6-1 with TRBJ2-7; D perhaps matches TRBD2 (6 bases). CDR1 MNHNS and CDR2 SASEGT come from the germline V gene. V lost 7 bases and J lost 4, with 14 bases in between. The CDR3 has 13 residues. As DNA, the CDR3 is TGTGCCAGCATGGGATGGGGGGTGTACGAGCAGTACTTC. Protein product: CASMGWGVYEQYF.

This clonotype was detected a few times. The chain joins TRBV30 to TRBJ1-6, with D possibly being TRBD1 (6 bases). V dropped 3 bases and J dropped 8 bases, with 14 bases sitting between them. CDR3 length equals 14 residues. Germline V gene sequence: CDR1 GTSNPN, CDR2 SVGIG (reference sequence). The CDR3 sequence is CAWSTGTPYSPLHF. In DNA form, the CDR3 reads TGTGCCTGGAGCACCGGGACACCTTATTCACCCCTCCACTTT.

This clonotype was observed a handful of times. The chain combines TRBV7-9 with TRBJ2-3; TRBD2 aligns across 7 bases. This CDR3 has 17 residues. Trimming cost V 0 bases and J 0 bases; bases outside gene matches: 6. The V gene's germline CDR1 is SEHNR and CDR2 FQNEAQ (reference sequence). The CDR3 sequence: CASSLALASGSTDTQYF. In nucleotides, the CDR3 is TGTGCCAGCAGCTTAGCGCTTGCTAGCGGAAGCACAGATACGCAGTATTTT.

The table lists this clonotype with a few counts. V gene TRBV6-1 combines with J gene TRBJ2-1, with 14 bases fitting TRBD2. The CDR3 has 15 residues. V gave up 5 bases and J gave up 8 bases; unmatched junction bases: 5. Looked up from germline, CDR1 is MNHNS and CDR2 is SASEGT. CDR3 protein: CASSRSGLAGDEQFF. The CDR3 coding sequence is TGTGCCAGCAGTAGATCGGGACTAGCGGGGGATGAGCAGTTCTTC.

The sample holds a few counts of this clonotype. This sequence joins TRBV6-7 and TRBJ2-5; 10 bases agree with TRBD2. TRBV6-7 is an ORF, with its function uncertain. The CDR3 has 21 residues. J gave up 0 bases and V 0 bases, and 16 bases lay outside the gene matches. The CDR3 spells CASSYSAPSSGGGPDQETQYF. In DNA form, the CDR3 reads TGTGCCAGCAGTTACTCGGCCCCGTCTAGCGGGGGAGGTCCCGACCAAGAGACCCAGTACTTC.